The present T cell receptor beta chain was sequenced within a study of shared clonotypes between healthy human individuals. Study findings and constraints: Relative to memory subsets, naive subsets generally showed larger estimated richness.

CD45RO-negative CD8 cells positively selected for CCR7 made up the naive population, which excluded terminally differentiated effector memory CD45RA+ cells. About this clone: Its antigen is currently unknown.

Per the study methods: Junction-only sequences produced by ImmunoSEQ had no quality scores, so filtering differed. Sequenced by immunoSEQ multiplex PCR; TCRdb stores in-frame clones only, minus some. The V and J calls and the clone size are those of that table, but D and trimming were determined from the DNA. The data show roughly 2.1 million clones, approximately 94% seen once. The CDR3 is made up of 16 amino acids. The germline CDR1 and CDR2 sequences are SGHTA and FQGTGA. The V segment lost 1 base and the J segment 0 bases; nucleotides outside the gene matches: 4. The rearrangement joins TRBV7-3 to TRBJ1-1, with TRBD1 matching 8 bases. This clonotype was obtained from a man aged 18-30 years in good health. Some clones in this sample may be carry-over from other donors' samples. Sequencing was done on a sample of naive CD8+ T cells from PBMCs. The CDR3 loop reads CASSLRQGALNTEAFF. For the CDR3, the DNA is TGTGCCAGCAGCTTAAGGCAGGGGGCCTTGAACACTGAAGCTTTCTTT. Supplemented by reference TRBV7-3 and TRBJ1-1, the full variable domain reads GAGVSQTPSNKVTEKGKYVELRCDPISGHTALYWYRQSLGQGPEFLIYFQGTGAADDSGLPNDRFFAVRPEGSVSTLKIQRTERGDSAVYLCASSLRQGALNTEAFFGQGTRLTVV.